This T cell receptor (beta chain) was documented in a study of identical twins. Study findings and constraints: Surplus twin overlap in beta out-of-frame sequences was less pronounced. Out-of-frame alpha sequences common to twins exhibited a surplus of low generation probability. In monozygotic twins, models underestimated the sharing of out-of-frame TCR alpha.

In its sample, this clonotype was seen many times. The antigen is unknown. TCRdb used MiXCR to reprocess the 5' RACE reads, holding one entry per CDR3 protein. The repertoire has approximately 350,000 distinct CDR3 sequences, 12% of them found once; the top ten carry just over 7%. These data were also reused for a study on yellow fever vaccine responses in identical twins. That publication notes: Twins' vaccine T cell responses reportedly seemed partly convergent and partly personalized.

This clonotype originated in a woman aged 18-29 years in good health. Sequences were obtained from CD8+ T cells sorted from blood.

CDR3 nucleotide sequence: TGTGCCAGCAGCCGGGACAGGAAGACCGGGGAGCTGTTTTTT. Its translation: CASSRDRKTGELFF. The chain recombines TRBV7-6 with TRBJ2-2; 8 positions match TRBD1. This CDR3 is 14 amino acids long. Germline trimming cut 5 bases from V and 5 bases from J; bases unmatched to any gene: 4. Germline-derived CDR1 and CDR2 are SGHVS and FNYEAQ.